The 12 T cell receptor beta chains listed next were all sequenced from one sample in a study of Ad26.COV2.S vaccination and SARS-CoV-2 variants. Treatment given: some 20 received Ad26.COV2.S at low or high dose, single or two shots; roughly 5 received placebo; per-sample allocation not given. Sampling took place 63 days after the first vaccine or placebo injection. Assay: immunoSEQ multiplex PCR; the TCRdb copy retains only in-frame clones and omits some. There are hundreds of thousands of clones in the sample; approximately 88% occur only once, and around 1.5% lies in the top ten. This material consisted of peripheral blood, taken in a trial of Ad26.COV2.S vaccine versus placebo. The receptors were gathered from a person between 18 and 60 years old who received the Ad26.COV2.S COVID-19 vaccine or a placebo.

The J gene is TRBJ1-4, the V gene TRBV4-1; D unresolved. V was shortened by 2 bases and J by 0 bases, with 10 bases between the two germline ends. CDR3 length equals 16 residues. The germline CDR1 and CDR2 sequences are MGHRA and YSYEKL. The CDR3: CASSQMPEATNEKLFF. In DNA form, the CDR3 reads TGCGCCAGCAGCCAAATGCCGGAGGCAACTAATGAAAAACTGTTTTTT.

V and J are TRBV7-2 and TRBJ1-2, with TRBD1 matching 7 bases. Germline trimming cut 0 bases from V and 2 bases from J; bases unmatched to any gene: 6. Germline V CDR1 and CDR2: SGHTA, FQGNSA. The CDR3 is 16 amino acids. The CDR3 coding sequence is TGTGCCAGCAGCTTAGCGCGACAGGGAAGGAACTATGGCTACACCTTC. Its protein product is CASSLARQGRNYGYTF. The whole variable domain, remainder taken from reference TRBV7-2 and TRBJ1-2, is GAGVSQSPSNKVTEKGKDVELRCDPISGHTALYWYRQSLGQGLEFLIYFQGNSAPDKSGLPSDRFSAERTGGSVSTLTIQRTQQEDSAVYLCASSLARQGRNYGYTFGSGTRLTVV.

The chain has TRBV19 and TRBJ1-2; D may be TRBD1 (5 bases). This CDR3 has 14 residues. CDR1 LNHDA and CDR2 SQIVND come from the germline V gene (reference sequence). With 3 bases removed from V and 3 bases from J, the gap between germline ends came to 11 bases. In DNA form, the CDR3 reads TGTGCCAGTAGTATGAGGGGCCTTGACTATGGCTACACCTTC. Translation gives CASSMRGLDYGYTF.

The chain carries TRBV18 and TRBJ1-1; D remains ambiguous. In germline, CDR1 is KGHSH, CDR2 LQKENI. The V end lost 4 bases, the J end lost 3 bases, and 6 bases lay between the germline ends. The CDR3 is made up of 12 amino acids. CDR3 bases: TGTGCCAGCTCACTAGGGTACACTGAAGCTTTCTTT. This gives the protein CASSLGYTEAFF.

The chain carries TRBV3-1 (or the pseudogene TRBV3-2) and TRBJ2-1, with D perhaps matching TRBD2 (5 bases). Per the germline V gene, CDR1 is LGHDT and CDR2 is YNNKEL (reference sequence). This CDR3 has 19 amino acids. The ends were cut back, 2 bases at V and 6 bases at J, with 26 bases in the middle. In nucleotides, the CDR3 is TGTGCCAGCAGCCAACCAAAGGAGGACCTCCTACAGTCACTCAATGAGCAGTTCTTC. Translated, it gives CASSQPKEDLLQSLNEQFF.

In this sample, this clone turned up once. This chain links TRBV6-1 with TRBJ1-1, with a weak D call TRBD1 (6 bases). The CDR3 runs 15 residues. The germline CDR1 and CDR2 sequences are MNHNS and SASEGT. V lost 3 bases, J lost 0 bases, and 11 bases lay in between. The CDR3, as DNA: TGTGCCAGCAGTGATACGGGACACCTGAACACTGAAGCTTTCTTT. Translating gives CASSDTGHLNTEAFF.

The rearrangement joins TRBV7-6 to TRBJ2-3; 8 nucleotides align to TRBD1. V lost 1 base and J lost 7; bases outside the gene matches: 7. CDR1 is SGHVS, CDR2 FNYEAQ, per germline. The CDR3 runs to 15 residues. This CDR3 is CASSLVTDRVNTQYF. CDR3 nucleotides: TGTGCCAGCAGCTTAGTGACGGACAGGGTGAATACGCAGTATTTT.

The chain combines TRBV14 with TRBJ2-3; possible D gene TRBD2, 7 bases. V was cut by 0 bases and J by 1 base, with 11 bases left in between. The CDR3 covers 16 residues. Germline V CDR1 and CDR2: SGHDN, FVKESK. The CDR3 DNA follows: TGTGCCAGCAGCCAAGATGGGGGGGCTGGCACAGATACGCAGTATTTT. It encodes CASSQDGGAGTDTQYF.

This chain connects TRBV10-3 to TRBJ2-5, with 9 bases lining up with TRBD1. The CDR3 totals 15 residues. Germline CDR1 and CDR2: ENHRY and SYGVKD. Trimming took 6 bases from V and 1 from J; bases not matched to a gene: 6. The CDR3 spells CAISPGQGSQETQYF. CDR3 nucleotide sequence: TGTGCCATCAGCCCGGGACAGGGAAGCCAAGAGACCCAGTACTTC.

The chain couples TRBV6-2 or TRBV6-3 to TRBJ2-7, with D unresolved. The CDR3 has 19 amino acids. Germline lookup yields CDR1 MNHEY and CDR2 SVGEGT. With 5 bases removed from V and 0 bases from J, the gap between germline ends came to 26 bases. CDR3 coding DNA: TGTGCCAGCAGTCCCCCCTTCCGGGCCATAGACTCCACCTCCTACGAGCAGTACTTC. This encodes CASSPPFRAIDSTSYEQYF.

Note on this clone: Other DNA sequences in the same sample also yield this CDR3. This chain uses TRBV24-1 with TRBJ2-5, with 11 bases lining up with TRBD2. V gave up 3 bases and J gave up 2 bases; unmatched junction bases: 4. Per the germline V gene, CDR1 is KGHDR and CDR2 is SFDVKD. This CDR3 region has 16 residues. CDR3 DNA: TGTGCCACCAGTGATATCGGGACTAGCGGTCAAGAGACCCAGTACTTC. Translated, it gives CATSDIGTSGQETQYF.

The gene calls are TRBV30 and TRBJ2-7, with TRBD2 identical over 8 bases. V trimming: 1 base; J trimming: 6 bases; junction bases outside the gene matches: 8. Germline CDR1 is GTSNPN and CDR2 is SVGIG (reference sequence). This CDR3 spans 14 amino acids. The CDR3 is CAWSAVRAGGEQYF. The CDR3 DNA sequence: TGTGCCTGGAGTGCCGTTCGGGCGGGGGGCGAGCAGTACTTC.